The 21 T cell receptor beta chains listed next were all sequenced from one sample in a study of T cells in Graves' hyperthyroidism and ophthalmopathy. The investigators amplified TCR beta CDR3 regions from RNA transcripts. Primed by the HTBI set, a first-round RT-PCR was run on the TCR CDR3. TCRdb recomputed calls from the multiplex PCR reads with MiXCR, one row per CDR3 protein. The sample yields hundreds of thousands of distinct CDR3 sequences, 13% to 15% seen once. Sequencing was carried out using blood. The source is a woman younger than 35 with Graves' hyperthyroidism.

The V and J genes are TRBV19 and TRBJ1-5; D is possibly TRBD1 (5 bases). The length of the CDR3 is 15 residues. V dropped 4 bases and J dropped 7 bases, with 17 bases sitting between them. Germline V CDR1 and CDR2: LNHDA, SQIVND (reference sequence). The CDR3 DNA reads as TGTGCCAGTAGTACGGGGGAAGGGGTGGGGCAGCCCCAGCATTTT. Translating it yields CASSTGEGVGQPQHF.

The rearrangement uses TRBV28 and TRBJ1-3; no reliable D call. V lost 2 bases and J 7 bases, leaving 12 bases between the germline ends. CDR1 and CDR2 (germline): MDHEN, SYDVKM. The CDR3 has 14 residues. The CDR3 DNA reads TGTGCCAGCAGTTTAGTTGAGGGTTTTAACACCATATATTTT. Translated, it gives CASSLVEGFNTIYF.

This clonotype was seen more than once but under ten times. The V gene is TRBV12-3 or TRBV12-4, the J gene TRBJ2-1; 8 bases align to TRBD2. The CDR3 is made up of 17 amino acids. V lost 6 bases and J lost 7; bases outside the gene matches: 17. In DNA, the CDR3 is TGTGCCAGCAGCCCCTCGGGGTCGAGCGGGAGTTATAATGAGCAGTTCTTC. Protein sequence: CASSPSGSSGSYNEQFF.

This clonotype was seen a handful of times. Since a much larger clone is just one base distant, this may be a read error. The conserved closing phenylalanine or tryptophan is absent in this CDR3, likely reflecting a read error. The rearrangement uses TRBV6-1 and TRBJ1-2; 9 nucleotides align to TRBD1. Germline CDR1 MNHNS, CDR2 SASEGT. V shed 4 bases, J shed 8 bases, and the junction held 8 bases outside the gene matches. This CDR3 comprises 14 residues. CDR3 loop: CASSVRDREYGYTL. CDR3 DNA sequence: TGTGCCAGCAGTGTCCGGGACAGGGAATACGGCTACACCCTC.

This clonotype was detected only a few times. DNA of the CDR3: TGTGCCACCAGCTCCCCAGGGTTAAATCAGCCCCAGCATTTT. Protein product: CATSSPGLNQPQHF. The chain is built from TRBV24-1 and TRBJ1-5, with a weak D call TRBD1 (5 bases). Trimming cost V 7 bases and J 4 bases, with 13 bases left between them. The length of the CDR3 is 14 residues. Germline CDR1 KGHDR, CDR2 SFDVKD.

This chain connects TRBV6-2 or TRBV6-3 to TRBJ2-3, with D perhaps given as TRBD1 or TRBD2 (6 bases each). The CDR3 length is 13 residues. The ends were cut back, 7 bases at V and 8 bases at J, with 16 bases in the middle. Germline loops: CDR1 MNHEY, CDR2 SVGEGT. Written as DNA, the CDR3 is TGTGCCAGCATGAGCAATAGGGGGGTTACGCAGTATTTT. This translates into CASMSNRGVTQYF.

This chain joins TRBV6-5 and TRBJ1-3, with 8 positions matching TRBD1. Germline-derived CDR1 and CDR2 are MNHEY and SVGAGI. J lost 4 bases, V lost 2 bases, and 1 base had no gene match. The length of the CDR3 is 14 residues. Written as DNA, the CDR3 is TGTGCCAGCAGTTACCAGGGGGCCGGAAACACCATATATTTT. Amino acids: CASSYQGAGNTIYF.

This clonotype was counted between two and nine times. This chain connects TRBV5-4 to TRBJ1-1; possible D gene TRBD1, 6 bases. The CDR3 loop spans 15 amino acids. From germline, CDR1 is SGHNT and CDR2 YYREEE (reference sequence). Deletions cut 0 bases from V and 5 bases from J, with 14 bases between. CDR3 sequence: CASSLAGGQVTEAFF. The CDR3, as DNA: TGTGCCAGCAGCTTGGCCGGGGGGCAGGTTACTGAAGCTTTCTTT.

This sequence joins TRBV9 and TRBJ2-7; D gene uncertain. The CDR3 length is 13 residues. V was shortened by 0 bases and J by 5 bases, with 9 bases between the two germline ends. CDR1 is SGDLS and CDR2 is YYNGEE in the germline V gene. For the CDR3, the DNA is TGTGCCAGCAGCGTAGATGGTGCCCACGAGCAGTACTTC. Translated, it gives CASSVDGAHEQYF.

In its sample, this clonotype was seen many times. The chain combines TRBV20-1 with TRBJ2-7, with D maybe TRBD2 (6 bases). Germline CDR1 DFQATT, CDR2 SNEGSKA (reference sequence). CDR3 length equals 18 residues. V shed 6 bases and J shed 0 bases, with 27 bases lying between them. CDR3 sequence: CSAPNLGGLEGLSYEQYF. In DNA, the CDR3 is TGCAGTGCCCCTAATTTGGGTGGTCTGGAGGGGCTCTCCTACGAGCAGTACTTC.

The CDR3 loop reads CATSRLEADTQYF. The DNA of the CDR3 is TGTGCCACCAGCAGACTAGAGGCAGATACGCAGTATTTT. The chain links TRBV15 to TRBJ2-3; D gene ambiguous. Germline V CDR1 and CDR2: LNHNV, YYDKDF (reference sequence). The CDR3 length is 13 residues. With 2 bases removed from V and 4 bases from J, the gap between germline ends came to 7 bases.

This clonotype has at least ten counts. The V gene is TRBV2, the J gene TRBJ1-5; D ambiguous. Deletions cut 5 bases from V and 5 bases from J, with 16 bases between. This CDR3 is built from 15 residues. The germline CDR1 and CDR2 sequences are SNHLY and FYNNEI. This CDR3 is CASSIRDGTDQPQHF. CDR3 nucleotides: TGTGCCAGCAGTATTAGGGATGGAACAGATCAGCCCCAGCATTTT.

This sequence joins TRBV12-3 or TRBV12-4 and TRBJ1-2, with D possibly matching TRBD1 (6 bases). The CDR3 consists of 15 residues. V shed 5 bases and J shed 3 bases, with 16 bases lying between them. The CDR3 DNA is TGTGCCAGCAGTCCAGCCTTAGGGGGAGACTATGGCTACACCTTC. It encodes CASSPALGGDYGYTF.

This clonotype was seen more than once but under ten times. The rearrangement links TRBV20-1 to TRBJ1-1; possible D gene TRBD1, 5 bases. CDR1 DFQATT and CDR2 SNEGSKA come from the germline V gene (reference sequence). Trimming removed 3 bases from V and 3 bases from J, with 14 bases in between. The CDR3 runs to 14 residues. The CDR3 spells CSARLGGPDTEAFF. Written as DNA, the CDR3 is TGCAGTGCTAGGTTGGGGGGTCCGGACACTGAAGCTTTCTTT.

This clonotype was seen at least ten times. This sequence joins TRBV20-1 and TRBJ2-1; 7 nucleotides match TRBD2. Germline CDR1 is DFQATT and CDR2 is SNEGSKA (reference sequence). The CDR3 spans 14 residues. V dropped 3 bases and J dropped 4; count of bases not matched to a gene: 6. CDR3 amino acids: CSARGGEWYNEQFF. DNA for the CDR3: TGCAGTGCTAGGGGGGGGGAGTGGTACAATGAGCAGTTCTTC.

The chain links TRBV3-1 to TRBJ2-5; 8 nucleotides align to TRBD1. With V trimmed by 0 bases and J by 3 bases, 9 bases remained unmatched. This CDR3 contains 17 residues. Germline CDR1 and CDR2: LGHDT and YNNKEL (reference sequence). CDR3 sequence: CASSQEEGRGRKETQYF. In DNA, the CDR3 is TGTGCCAGCAGCCAAGAAGAAGGCAGGGGGCGAAAAGAGACCCAGTACTTC.

This clonotype was counted at least ten times. This chain joins TRBV30 and TRBJ2-5; D call uncertain. CDR1 is GTSNPN and CDR2 is SVGIG in the germline V gene (reference sequence). There are 12 residues in the CDR3. Trimming stripped 0 bases from V and 7 bases from J, with 9 bases between. The CDR3 spells CAWSVGLGTQYF. CDR3 sequence (DNA): TGTGCCTGGAGTGTAGGGCTGGGGACCCAGTACTTC.

This clonotype was found many times. The rearrangement joins TRBV11-2 to TRBJ2-5; weak D call: TRBD2 (6 bases). V was clipped by 5 bases and J by 0 bases, with 10 bases between them. This CDR3 region has 14 residues. Germline CDR1 reads SGHAT; CDR2 reads FQNNGV. The CDR3 loop reads CASSLGTYQETQYF. The CDR3 nucleotides are TGTGCCAGCAGCCTCGGGACTTACCAAGAGACCCAGTACTTC.

In its sample, this clonotype was seen many times. This CDR3 reads CASSLSREYNEQFF. CDR3 DNA: TGTGCCAGCAGCTTAAGCCGGGAGTACAATGAGCAGTTCTTC. The V gene is TRBV7-3, the J gene TRBJ2-1; tentatively, D is TRBD2 (6 bases). This CDR3 has 14 residues. The germline V and J ends were trimmed by 1 base and 4 bases, with 8 bases remaining between them. Looked up from germline, CDR1 is SGHTA and CDR2 is FQGTGA.

This clonotype was counted many times. The chain has TRBV12-3 or TRBV12-4 and TRBJ2-1; D is tentatively TRBD1 or TRBD2 (5 bases each). CDR3 size: 15 residues. Trimming took off 5 bases at V and 11 bases at J, with 22 bases between the two ends. CDR3 in DNA: TGTGCCAGCAGTCCCCGGGGCGCGGGCGCCCAGCAGCAGTTCTTC. It is translated as CASSPRGAGAQQQFF.

The gene calls are TRBV7-9 and TRBJ2-7, with TRBD2 matching 8 bases. Germline CDR1 and CDR2: SEHNR and FQNEAQ (reference sequence). Unmatched junction bases numbered 6, after V lost 3 bases and J lost 2 bases. There are 15 residues in the CDR3. This CDR3 is CASSLTTGRAYEQYF. CDR3 nucleotide sequence: TGTGCCAGCAGCTTGACCACCGGGAGGGCCTACGAGCAGTACTTC.